This entry lists 10 T cell receptor beta chains sequenced from one sample in a study of cytomegalovirus exposure and HLA in healthy donors. PCR used 60 Vbeta primers and 13 Jbeta primers. The data were produced by immunoSEQ multiplex PCR, yet TCRdb's version contains in-frame clones alone and is incomplete. Of more than 95,000 clones detected, approximately 80% appear once; the ten largest clones hold about 5.4%. The material sequenced was PBMCs. These receptors were collected from a woman aged 18-35 years in good health and CMV-seropositive.

The V gene is TRBV25-1, the J gene TRBJ2-7; TRBD2 matches at 9 bases. The CDR3 extends over 17 amino acids. The ends lost 0 bases at V and 4 bases at J; junction bases unmatched: 10. Germline assignment: CDR1 MGHDK and CDR2 SYGVNS. The CDR3 is CASSEYGRAGGMYEQYF. Written as DNA, the CDR3 is TGTGCCAGCAGTGAATATGGTAGGGCGGGAGGGATGTACGAGCAGTACTTC.

The chain uses TRBV28 and TRBJ1-4; 11 positions agree with TRBD1. The length of the CDR3 is 15 residues. V trimming: 5 bases; J trimming: 8 bases; junction bases outside the gene matches: 7. The germline V gene has CDR1 MDHEN and CDR2 SYDVKM. The CDR3 sequence is CASSPGQGAEEKLFF. For the CDR3, the DNA is TGTGCCAGCAGTCCCGGACAGGGGGCGGAAGAAAAACTGTTTTTT.

V usage is TRBV28 and J usage is TRBJ1-1, with 8 bases fitting TRBD1. Germline V gene data show CDR1 as MDHEN and CDR2 as SYDVKM. Losses at the gene ends were 3 bases for V and 4 bases for J; bases not matched to a gene: 4. The CDR3 loop spans 14 amino acids. DNA for the CDR3: TGTGCCAGCAGTTTGACAGGGGAGCGCACTGAAGCTTTCTTT. Amino acids: CASSLTGERTEAFF.

The chain uses TRBV7-3 and TRBJ2-1, with 11 bases lining up with TRBD2. Trimming cost V 8 bases and J 7 bases; bases outside gene matches: 7. Germline CDR1 SGHTA, CDR2 FQGTGA. CDR3 length equals 14 residues. In DNA form, the CDR3 reads TGTGCCAGCGGGGTAGCGGGAGGGATGAATGAGCAGTTCTTC. Translating gives CASGVAGGMNEQFF.

The chain has TRBV14 and TRBJ1-1; 10 positions agree with TRBD1. After removal of 4 bases from V and 6 bases from J, the junction contained 8 bases not matched to a gene. Germline-derived CDR1 and CDR2 are SGHDN and FVKESK. This CDR3 comprises 15 residues. The CDR3 region has the DNA TGTGCCAGCAGCCCTCGACAGGGGGCGAAGGCTGAAGCTTTCTTT. Protein: CASSPRQGAKAEAFF.

In this sample, this clone turned up a few times. The rearrangement links TRBV5-6 to TRBJ1-2; TRBD1 matches at 7 bases. CDR1 is SGHDT, CDR2 YYEEEE, per germline. The length of the CDR3 is 12 residues. V dropped 5 bases and J dropped 3; count of bases not matched to a gene: 1. The CDR3 sequence is CASSTGDYGYTF. The CDR3 nucleotides read TGTGCCAGCAGTACAGGGGACTATGGCTACACCTTC.

CDR3 amino acids: CASSPRQGVGYTEAFF. DNA of the CDR3: TGTGCCAGCAGCCCTAGACAGGGGGTGGGATACACTGAAGCTTTCTTT. The genes are TRBV7-9 and TRBJ1-1; 9 bases are shared with TRBD1. The CDR3 is made up of 16 amino acids. V shed 5 bases, J shed 3 bases, and the junction held 10 bases outside the gene matches. Germline V CDR1 and CDR2: SEHNR, FQNEAQ (reference sequence). The full variable domain, in which reference TRBV7-9 and TRBJ1-1 provide the parts outside the CDR3, is DTGVSQNPRHKITKRGQNVTFRCDPISEHNRLYWYRQTLGQGPEFLTYFQNEAQLEKSRLLSDRFSAERPKGSFSTLEIQRTEQGDSAMYLCASSPRQGVGYTEAFFGQGTRLTVV.

The chain combines TRBV19 with TRBJ1-2; 8 positions agree with TRBD1. The junction had 9 bases not matched to a gene; V was cut back by 8 bases and J by 7 bases. This CDR3 spans 13 amino acids. The V gene's germline CDR1 is LNHDA and CDR2 SQIVND (reference sequence). The CDR3 nucleotides are TGTGCCAGTGGGGTTATAGGACAGGGTGGCTACACCTTC. Its translation is CASGVIGQGGYTF.

J is TRBJ2-3 and V is TRBV10-3, with TRBD1 as a possible D gene (7 bases). The CDR3 extends over 19 amino acids. CDR1 and CDR2 from the germline V gene are ENHRY and SYGVKD. Trimming removed 0 bases from V and 0 bases from J, with 19 bases in between. CDR3 nucleotides: TGTGCCATCAGTGAGTCGAGACAGGGAGTCGGGAGTAGCACAGATACGCAGTATTTT. Translated: CAISESRQGVGSSTDTQYF.

The V and J genes are TRBV6-4 and TRBJ2-1; 9 nucleotides align to TRBD1. V trimming: 0 bases; J trimming: 6 bases; junction bases outside the gene matches: 6. Germline V gene sequence: CDR1 MRHNA, CDR2 SNTAGT. There are 16 residues in the CDR3. The CDR3 here is CASSDSRTGEINEQFF. CDR3 bases: TGTGCCAGCAGTGACTCCAGGACAGGGGAGATCAATGAGCAGTTCTTC.